This paragraph reports one TCR beta chain. It has no known antigen specificity. No per-base quality is available; no much larger clone lies one base away. The sample's treatment or condition label is to be understood as: approximately nine-day PBMC culture with coronavirus spike peptide pools or control peptides (ViraFEST assay). The ViraFEST assay, used in the study, expanded antigen-specific T cells with peptide pools and then identified the expanded clonotypes through TCR sequencing. The absence of prior SARS-CoV-2 infection in healthy vaccine recipients was confirmed by negative nucleocapsid antibody tests before and after vaccination. Each well held about 2.2 million PBMCs cultured in IMDM containing roughly 5.5% human AB serum and 9 to 10 IU/ml IL-2, with 8.5 to 10 ug/ml peptide pools added. On days 3 and 7, half of the culture medium was replaced with fresh IL-2-containing medium. Once the cells had been in culture for approximately 10 days, the EasySep CD4+ T cell isolation kit was used to isolate CD4+ T cells by negative selection. Ficoll-Paque Plus gradient centrifugation was used to isolate PBMCs from whole blood, and the isolated PBMCs were then either used fresh or cryopreserved at -140C. In general, triplicate wells were set up for every culture condition.

Library preparation used PCR. At the Johns Hopkins FTIC core, DNA from the cultured CD4+ T cells underwent TCR sequencing with the Oncomine TCR Beta short-read assay. The QIAamp micro DNA kit was used to extract genomic DNA from the cultured CD4+ T cells. Oncomine TCR Beta libraries made from cultured CD4+ T cells were pooled using unique dual indexes and sequenced on an Illumina iSeq 100. In the paper's pipeline: Non-productive sequences were removed, and CDR3s not starting with C, not ending with F or W, or shorter than 7 amino acids were discarded. Antigen-specific clonotypes were identified with the MANAFEST web application by comparing peptide-stimulated wells with reference and other culture wells. To be called positive, a clone needed an FDR below 0.05, an odds ratio above 5, and a productive frequency above 0.1% in at least two of three replicate wells. Cross-reactive clonotypes were defined as significantly expanded in both SARS-CoV-2 spike wells and at least one common cold coronavirus spike condition. CDR3 homology was assessed with Levenshtein distances (stringdist) and unrooted phylogenetic trees (ape) in R version 3.6.1. TCRdb passed the public sequencing reads through fastp at Q25 and MiXCR, retaining productive beta sequences. Rows merge per CDR3 protein into single entries with the most common DNA and genes. TCRdb, not the authors, supplied the V and J calls. The sample table shows about 20,000 distinct CDR3 sequences, and around 38% are seen once. The biggest ten clones account for less than 20% of the sample.

The data derive from a study of vaccination and CD4 T cells after COVID-19 (dated by TCRdb to 2021 to 2024). With regard to the full study: In the convalescent cohort there were six males and four females, among whom were two Hispanic individuals, seven Caucasians, two Asians and one multiracial person. Two doses of either the Pfizer-BioNTech BNT162b2 vaccine (n=8) or the Moderna mRNA-1273 vaccine (n=2) were administered to participants. Post-COVID blood samples were collected from convalescent patients a median of around 100 days after diagnosis, with a range of about 30 to 170 days. The time from the second vaccine dose to post-vaccine blood sampling had a median of 72 days and ranged from about 12 to 250 days. The cultures were stimulated with overlapping spike peptide pools from SARS-CoV-2 and from the common cold coronaviruses HCoV-NL63, HCoV-OC43 and HCoV-229E. As controls, cultures received a CEFX viral epitope pool (the positive control), an HIV-1 Nef peptide pool (the negative control), or no peptide at all. In under twelve COVID-19 convalescent patients and several infection-naive healthy vaccine recipients, researchers compared the spike-specific CD4+ TCR repertoire from before mRNA vaccination with the repertoire from after. Overall study results and their limits: The study included relatively few convalescent patients and did not analyze early timepoints after natural infection. The median number of SARS-CoV-2-reactive clonotypes rose from 21 after infection to roughly 38 after vaccination, but the change was not significant. Of the vaccine-specific clones found in convalescent patients, nearly all (304 of 307) were mono-reactive for SARS-CoV-2 spike instead of being cross-reactive with common cold coronaviruses. In convalescent patients, a median roughly 83% of post-vaccine SARS-CoV-2-reactive clones were detected only after vaccination, and vaccine-specific priming was suggested by this finding.

Including cysteine and phenylalanine, the CDR3 has 14 amino acids. The retained sequence is limited to the CDR3, 42 bases, with the frame set at the first base. The trim is 3 bases for V and 6 bases for J, with a gap of 14 bases between the germline ends. This receptor chain uses TRBV12-3 or TRBV12-4 and TRBJ1-1; TRBD1 is perhaps the D gene, given 5 matching bases. The input for sequencing was CD4+ T cells from blood, cultured in vitro, taken before SARS-CoV-2 vaccination. This TCR came from a human donor who received a COVID-19 vaccine. The DNA reads as follows: TGTGCCAGCAGTTTCGCCTCCGGGACTTCTGAAGCTTTCTTT. Its amino acids are CASSFASGTSEAFF.